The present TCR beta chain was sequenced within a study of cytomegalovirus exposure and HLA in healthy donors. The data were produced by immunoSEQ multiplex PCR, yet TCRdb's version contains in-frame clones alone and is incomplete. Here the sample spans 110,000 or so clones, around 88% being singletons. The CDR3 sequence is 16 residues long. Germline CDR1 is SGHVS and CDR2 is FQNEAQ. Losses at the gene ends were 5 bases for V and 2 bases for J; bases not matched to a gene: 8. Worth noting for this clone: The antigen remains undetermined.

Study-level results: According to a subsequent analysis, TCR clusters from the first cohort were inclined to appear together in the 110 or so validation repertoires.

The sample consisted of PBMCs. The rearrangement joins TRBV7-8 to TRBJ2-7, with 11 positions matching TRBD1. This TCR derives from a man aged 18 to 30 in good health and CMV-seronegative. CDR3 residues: CASSTRPGQGAYEQYF. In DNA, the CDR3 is TGTGCCAGCAGCACGCGGCCGGGACAGGGGGCCTACGAGCAGTACTTC.